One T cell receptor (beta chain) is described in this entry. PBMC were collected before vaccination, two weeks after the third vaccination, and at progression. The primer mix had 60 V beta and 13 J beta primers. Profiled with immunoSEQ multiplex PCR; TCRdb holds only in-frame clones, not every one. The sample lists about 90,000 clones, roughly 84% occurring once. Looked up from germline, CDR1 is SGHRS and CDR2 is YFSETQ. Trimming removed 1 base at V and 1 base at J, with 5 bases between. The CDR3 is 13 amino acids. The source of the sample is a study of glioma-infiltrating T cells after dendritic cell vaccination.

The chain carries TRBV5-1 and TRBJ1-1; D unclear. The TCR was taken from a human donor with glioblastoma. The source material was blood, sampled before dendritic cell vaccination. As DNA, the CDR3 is TGCGCCAGCAGCTTGAGAGAGAACACTGAAGCTTTCTTT. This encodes CASSLRENTEAFF.